These T cell receptor beta chains were read from a single sample in a study of T cells in Graves' hyperthyroidism and ophthalmopathy. TCRdb passed the multiplex PCR reads through MiXCR, listing each CDR3 protein once. The repertoire holds fewer than 300,000 distinct CDR3 sequences, less than 30% seen once, with over 25% in the top ten. The sequencing sample was made of blood. The receptors here all came from a man aged 35-49 years with Graves' hyperthyroidism that later progressed to Graves' ophthalmopathy. CDR3s include the opening cysteine and the closing phenylalanine or tryptophan. The D gene is left open where the match is weak. The size of a clone is reported for some rows only, either as once, few or many, or as a class for expanded clones.

V	size	J	length	D	DNA	CDR3
TRBV20-1	many	TRBJ2-5	15	-	TGCAGTGCTAGAGGGGGGATGGACAGCGCGAAGACCCAGTACTTC	CSARGGMDSAKTQYF
TRBV5-6	-	TRBJ2-4	14	-	TGTGCCAGCAGCTTGGCGGGGTATGAAAACATTCAGTACTTC	CASSLAGYENIQYF
TRBV28	many	TRBJ2-7	13	TRBD1	TGTGCCAGCACCCGGACAGGGAGATACGAGCAGTACTTC	CASTRTGRYEQYF
TRBV4-1	many	TRBJ2-5	14	TRBD1	TGCGCCAGCAGCCAGACAGGGTACCAAGAGACCCAGTACTTC	CASSQTGYQETQYF
TRBV24-1	-	TRBJ2-7	13	-	TGTGCCACCAGTGATCCTACTACGGGCGAGCAGTACTTC	CATSDPTTGEQYF
TRBV6-7	many	TRBJ1-2	17	TRBD1	TGTGCCAGCAGGACCCGCCTTGGGACAGCTCAATACTATGGCTACACCTTC	CASRTRLGTAQYYGYTF
TRBV15	many	TRBJ2-7	14	TRBD2	TGTGCCACCAGCATTCTAGCGGGAACGGGGGAGCAGTACTTC	CATSILAGTGEQYF
TRBV6-5	many	TRBJ2-7	16	TRBD2	TGTGCCAGCAGTTACTCGTCAGCGGGAGGGAACTACGAGCAGTACTTC	CASSYSSAGGNYEQYF
TRBV27	-	TRBJ1-3	15	-	TGTGCCAGCAGCCGCGACCCTAGCTCTGGAAACACCATATATTTT	CASSRDPSSGNTIYF
TRBV12-3/TRBV12-4	many	TRBJ2-2	15	TRBD1	TGTGCCAGCAGTTCGATCGACAGGGTGACCGGGGAGCTGTTTTTT	CASSSIDRVTGELFF
TRBV30	many	TRBJ1-3	14	-	TGTGCCTCTACTGCAGGGTATGGTGGAAACACCATATATTTT	CASTAGYGGNTIYF
TRBV29-1	many	TRBJ1-3	14	-	TGCAGCGCCGCACCATTTAGCTCTGGAAACACCATATATTTT	CSAAPFSSGNTIYF
TRBV2	many	TRBJ2-7	13	TRBD2	TGTGCCAGCACCGAGAGCGGGAGAGAGGAGCAGTACTTC	CASTESGREEQYF
TRBV4-1	-	TRBJ2-2	15	TRBD2	TGCGCCAGTACCCGAGCGGGAGGGCCCTCCGGGGAGCTGTTTTTT	CASTRAGGPSGELFF
TRBV3-1	many	TRBJ2-2	18	TRBD1	TGTGCCAGCAGCCAAGATAGAGGAAGGGGGCGTTTTGGCGGGGAGCTGTTTTTT	CASSQDRGRGRFGGELFF
TRBV24-1	many	TRBJ1-5	14	-	TGTGCCACCAGTGATTTGACCTCCGGACAGCCCCAGCATTTT	CATSDLTSGQPQHF
TRBV29-1	many	TRBJ1-5	13	-	TGCAGCGTTCTCATACCTGGGAATCAGCCCCAGCATTTT	CSVLIPGNQPQHF
TRBV2	many	TRBJ2-2	14	-	TGTGCTGGGGGGGCGGGAGTAAGGACCGGGGAGCTGTTTTTT	CAGGAGVRTGELFF
TRBV6-1	many	TRBJ1-2	13	-	TGTGCCAGCAGCGAAGGGGGATCTAGTGGCTACACCTTC	CASSEGGSSGYTF
TRBV6-2/TRBV6-3	-	TRBJ2-7	18	-	TGTGCCAGCAGTTACCAACAGGCAGCGGGCCGATTCTCCTACGAGCAGTACTTC	CASSYQQAAGRFSYEQYF
TRBV7-2	many	TRBJ2-2	15	-	TGTGCCAGCAGCCCCGGCGTGGTTAGAGCCGGGGAGCTGTTTTTT	CASSPGVVRAGELFF
TRBV27	many	TRBJ1-5	17	-	TGTGCCAGCAGTTTAAAGGTTACAGGGAAGAACAATCAGCCCCAGCATTTT	CASSLKVTGKNNQPQHF
TRBV10-2	many	TRBJ1-1	14	TRBD1	TGCGCCAGCAGCCGACAGGGAATGAACACTGAAGCTTTCTTT	CASSRQGMNTEAFF